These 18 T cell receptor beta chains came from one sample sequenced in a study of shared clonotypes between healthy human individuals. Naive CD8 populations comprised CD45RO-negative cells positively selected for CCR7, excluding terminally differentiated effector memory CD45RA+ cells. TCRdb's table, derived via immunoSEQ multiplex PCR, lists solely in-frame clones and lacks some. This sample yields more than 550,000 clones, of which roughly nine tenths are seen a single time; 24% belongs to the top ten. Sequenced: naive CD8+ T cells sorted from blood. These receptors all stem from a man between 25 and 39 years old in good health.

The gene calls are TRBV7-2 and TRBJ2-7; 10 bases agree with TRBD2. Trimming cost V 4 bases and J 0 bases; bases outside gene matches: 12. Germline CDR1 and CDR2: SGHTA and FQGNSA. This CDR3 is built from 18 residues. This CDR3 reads CASSSYPRTSGSSYEQYF. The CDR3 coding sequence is TGTGCCAGCAGCTCCTACCCTAGGACTAGCGGCAGCTCCTACGAGCAGTACTTC.

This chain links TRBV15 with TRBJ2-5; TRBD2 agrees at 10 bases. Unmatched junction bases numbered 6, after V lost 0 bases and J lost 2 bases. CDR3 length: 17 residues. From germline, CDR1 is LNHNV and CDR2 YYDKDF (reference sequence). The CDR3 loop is CATSREGLLAGQETQYF. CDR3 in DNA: TGTGCCACCAGCAGAGAAGGACTACTAGCGGGACAAGAGACCCAGTACTTC.

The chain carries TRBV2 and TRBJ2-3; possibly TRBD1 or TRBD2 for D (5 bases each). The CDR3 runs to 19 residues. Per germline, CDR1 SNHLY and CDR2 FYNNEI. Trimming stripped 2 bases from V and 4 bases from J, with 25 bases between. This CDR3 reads CASSESPGRIIGKSDTQYF. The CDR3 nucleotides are TGTGCCAGCAGTGAATCTCCGGGACGAATCATTGGAAAATCAGATACGCAGTATTTT.

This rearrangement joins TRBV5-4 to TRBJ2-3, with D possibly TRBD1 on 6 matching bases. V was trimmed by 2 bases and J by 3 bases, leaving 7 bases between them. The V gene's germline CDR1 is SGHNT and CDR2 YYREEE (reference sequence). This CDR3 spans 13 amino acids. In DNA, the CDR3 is TGTGCCAGCAGCTTTACAGGGACAGATACGCAGTATTTT. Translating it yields CASSFTGTDTQYF.

The CDR3 loop is CASSVTVGGGTDTQYF. In DNA, the CDR3 is TGTGCCAGCAGCGTCACGGTGGGGGGAGGAACAGATACGCAGTATTTT. The chain combines TRBV9 with TRBJ2-3, with TRBD2 as a possible D gene (6 bases). Germline V gives CDR1 SGDLS, CDR2 YYNGEE. The CDR3 is 16 amino acids. With 2 bases removed from V and 3 bases from J, the gap between germline ends came to 16 bases.

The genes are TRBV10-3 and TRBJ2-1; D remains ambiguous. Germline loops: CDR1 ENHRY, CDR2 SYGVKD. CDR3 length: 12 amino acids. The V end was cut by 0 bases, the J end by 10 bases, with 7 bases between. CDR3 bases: TGTGCCATCAGTGAGTCTAGACCGGAGCAGTTCTTC. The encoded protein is CAISESRPEQFF.

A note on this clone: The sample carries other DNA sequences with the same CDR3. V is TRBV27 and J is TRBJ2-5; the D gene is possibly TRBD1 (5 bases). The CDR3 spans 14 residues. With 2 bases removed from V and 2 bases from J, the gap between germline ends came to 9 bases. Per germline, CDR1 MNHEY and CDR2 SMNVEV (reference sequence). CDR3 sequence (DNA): TGTGCCAGCAGTTTAATTGACAGACAAGAGACCCAGTACTTC. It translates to CASSLIDRQETQYF.

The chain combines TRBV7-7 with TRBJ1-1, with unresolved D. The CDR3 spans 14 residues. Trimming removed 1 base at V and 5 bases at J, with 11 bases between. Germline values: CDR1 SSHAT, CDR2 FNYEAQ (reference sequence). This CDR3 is CASSLEGKRTEAFF. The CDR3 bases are TGTGCCAGCAGCTTAGAGGGTAAGAGGACTGAAGCTTTCTTT.

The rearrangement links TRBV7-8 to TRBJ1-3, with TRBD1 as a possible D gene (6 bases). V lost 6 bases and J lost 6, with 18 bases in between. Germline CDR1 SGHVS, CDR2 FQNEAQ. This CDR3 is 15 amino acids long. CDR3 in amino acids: CASSPAWGGQNTIYF. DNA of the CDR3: TGTGCCAGCAGTCCCGCGTGGGGGGGCCAAAACACCATATATTTT.

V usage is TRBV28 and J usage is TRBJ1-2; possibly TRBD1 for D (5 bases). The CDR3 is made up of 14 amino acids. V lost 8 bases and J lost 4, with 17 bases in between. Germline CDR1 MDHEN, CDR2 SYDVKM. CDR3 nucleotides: TGTGCCAGCTGGAGCAGGGTCTCGGCCTATGGCTACACCTTC. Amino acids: CASWSRVSAYGYTF.

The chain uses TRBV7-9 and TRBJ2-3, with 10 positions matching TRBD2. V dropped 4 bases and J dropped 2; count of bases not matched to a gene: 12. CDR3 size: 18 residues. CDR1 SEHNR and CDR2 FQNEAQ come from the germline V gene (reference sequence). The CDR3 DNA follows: TGTGCCAGCAGCTCGATACCGGGACTAGCGTCAACCACAGATACGCAGTATTTT. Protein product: CASSSIPGLASTTDTQYF.

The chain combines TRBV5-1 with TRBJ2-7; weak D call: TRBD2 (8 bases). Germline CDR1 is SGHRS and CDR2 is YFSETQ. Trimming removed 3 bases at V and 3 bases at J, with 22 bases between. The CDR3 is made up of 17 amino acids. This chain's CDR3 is CASSSAREGARGYEQYF. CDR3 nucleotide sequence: TGCGCCAGCAGCTCAGCCCGGGAGGGGGCGAGGGGCTACGAGCAGTACTTC.

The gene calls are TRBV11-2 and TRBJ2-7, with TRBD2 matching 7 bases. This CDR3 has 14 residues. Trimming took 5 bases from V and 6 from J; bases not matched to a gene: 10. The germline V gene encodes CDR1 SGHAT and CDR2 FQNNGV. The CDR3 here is CASSPFGGRGEQYF. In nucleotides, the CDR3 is TGTGCCAGCAGCCCTTTCGGCGGGAGAGGCGAGCAGTACTTC.

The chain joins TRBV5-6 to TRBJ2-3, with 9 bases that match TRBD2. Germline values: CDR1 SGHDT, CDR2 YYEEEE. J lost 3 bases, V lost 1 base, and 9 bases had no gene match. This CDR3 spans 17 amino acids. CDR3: CASSLYKRGRETDTQYF. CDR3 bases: TGTGCCAGCAGCTTGTACAAGCGCGGGAGGGAGACAGATACGCAGTATTTT.

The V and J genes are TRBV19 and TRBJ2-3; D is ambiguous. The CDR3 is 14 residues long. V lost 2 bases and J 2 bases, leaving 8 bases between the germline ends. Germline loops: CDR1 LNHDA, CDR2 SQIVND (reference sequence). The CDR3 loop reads CASSITFNTDTQYF. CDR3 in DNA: TGTGCCAGTAGTATAACCTTTAACACAGATACGCAGTATTTT.

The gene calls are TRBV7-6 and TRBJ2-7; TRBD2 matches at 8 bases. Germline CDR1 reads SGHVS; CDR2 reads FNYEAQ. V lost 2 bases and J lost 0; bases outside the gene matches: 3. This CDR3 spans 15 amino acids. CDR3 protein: CASSLLAGPSYEQYF. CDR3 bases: TGTGCCAGCAGCTTACTAGCGGGTCCCTCCTACGAGCAGTACTTC.

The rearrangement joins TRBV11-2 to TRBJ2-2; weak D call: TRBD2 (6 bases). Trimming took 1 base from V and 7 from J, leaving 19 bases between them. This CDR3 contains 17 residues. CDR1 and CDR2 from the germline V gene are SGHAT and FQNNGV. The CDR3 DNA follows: TGTGCCAGCAGCTTAGGGGAACGCGGGGAGCATAGCGGGGAGCTGTTTTTT. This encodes CASSLGERGEHSGELFF. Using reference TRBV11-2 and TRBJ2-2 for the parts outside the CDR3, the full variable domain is EAGVAQSPRYKIIEKRQSVAFWCNPISGHATLYWYQQILGQGPKLLIQFQNNGVVDDSQLPKDRFSAERLKGVDSTLKIQPAKLEDSAVYLCASSLGERGEHSGELFFGEGSRLTVL.

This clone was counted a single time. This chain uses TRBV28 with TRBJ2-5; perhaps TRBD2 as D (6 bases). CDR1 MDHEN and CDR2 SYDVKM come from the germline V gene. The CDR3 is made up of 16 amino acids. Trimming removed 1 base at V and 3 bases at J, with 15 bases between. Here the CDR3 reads CASSLSTGTSEETQYF. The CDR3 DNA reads TGTGCCAGCAGTTTATCGACCGGGACTTCAGAAGAGACCCAGTACTTC.